Below are 8 T cell receptor beta chains sequenced from a single sample in a study of shared clonotypes between healthy human individuals. Generated by immunoSEQ multiplex PCR, the TCRdb table keeps only in-frame clones and is missing some. The data contain roughly 720,000 clones, roughly 88% of them singletons. The sample comprised memory CD8+ T cells from PBMCs. The subset here: CD45RO+ cells pooled with CCR7-negative TemRA cells. The source of these receptors is a man aged 18 to 30 in good health. Some clones in this sample may be carry-over from other donors' samples.

The chain has TRBV9 and TRBJ2-7; TRBD2 aligns across 10 bases. CDR1 SGDLS and CDR2 YYNGEE come from the germline V gene. CDR3 length: 14 residues. The junction had 2 bases not matched to a gene; V was cut back by 2 bases and J by 3 bases. CDR3 protein: CASSVSGRNYEQYF. As DNA, the CDR3 is TGTGCCAGCAGCGTTAGCGGGAGGAACTACGAGCAGTACTTC.

The rearrangement uses TRBV7-9 and TRBJ1-1; 9 bases line up with TRBD1. The CDR3 runs to 14 residues. The V segment lost 9 bases and the J segment 7 bases; nucleotides outside the gene matches: 12. Germline V gene lookup returns CDR1 SEHNR and CDR2 FQNEAQ (reference sequence). CDR3 amino acids: CASDRDRDSGEAFF. The CDR3, as DNA: TGTGCCAGTGACCGGGACAGGGATAGTGGTGAAGCTTTCTTT.

The chain links TRBV6-5 to TRBJ1-2; D not certain. Trimming pared 8 bases from V and 6 bases from J, leaving 16 bases between. CDR1 is MNHEY, CDR2 SVGAGI, per germline. There are 13 residues in the CDR3. DNA of the CDR3: TGTGCCAGCGGCCCTCTGCCCACGGATGGCTACACCTTC. It yields the protein CASGPLPTDGYTF.

The gene calls are TRBV30 and TRBJ1-1; perhaps TRBD1 as D (5 bases). Trimming removed 0 bases at V and 3 bases at J, with 11 bases between. This CDR3 contains 14 residues. The V gene's germline CDR1 is GTSNPN and CDR2 SVGIG (reference sequence). CDR3 loop: CAWSVRGRDTEAFF. The CDR3 DNA sequence: TGTGCCTGGAGTGTACGGGGGAGGGACACTGAAGCTTTCTTT.

The chain carries TRBV30 and TRBJ2-1, with D tentatively TRBD2 (5 bases). Germline V lookup: CDR1 GTSNPN, CDR2 SVGIG (reference sequence). V lost 0 bases and J lost 0, with 15 bases in between. This CDR3 is 17 amino acids long. CDR3 region: CAWSVHKRLSSYNEQFF. In nucleotides, the CDR3 is TGTGCCTGGAGTGTACACAAGCGGCTGAGCTCCTACAATGAGCAGTTCTTC.

The V and J genes are TRBV27 and TRBJ2-7, with 8 bases identical to TRBD2. The germline gives CDR1 MNHEY, CDR2 SMNVEV (reference sequence). The V segment lost 5 bases and the J segment 6 bases; nucleotides outside the gene matches: 12. This CDR3 contains 15 residues. The CDR3 reads CASSPTPRGGGEQYF. CDR3 DNA: TGTGCCAGCAGTCCTACCCCCCGGGGGGGCGGCGAGCAGTACTTC.

The rearrangement links TRBV5-1 to TRBJ2-7; 15 bases match TRBD2. CDR3 length equals 17 residues. The V segment lost 4 bases and the J segment 1 base; nucleotides outside the gene matches: 6. In germline, CDR1 is SGHRS, CDR2 YFSETQ. CDR3 nucleotides: TGCGCCAGCAGCATCCGGACTAGCGGGAGGGATTCCTACGAGCAGTACTTC. Residues: CASSIRTSGRDSYEQYF.

The chain joins TRBV9 to TRBJ2-5; 10 bases are shared with TRBD1. The length of the CDR3 is 17 residues. The V and J ends lost 2 bases and 4 bases, in that order; junction bases with no gene match: 11. Germline loops: CDR1 SGDLS, CDR2 YYNGEE. The CDR3 DNA reads as TGTGCCAGCAGCGTTAGGACCGGGACAGGGGTTCGAGAGACCCAGTACTTC. It yields the protein CASSVRTGTGVRETQYF.